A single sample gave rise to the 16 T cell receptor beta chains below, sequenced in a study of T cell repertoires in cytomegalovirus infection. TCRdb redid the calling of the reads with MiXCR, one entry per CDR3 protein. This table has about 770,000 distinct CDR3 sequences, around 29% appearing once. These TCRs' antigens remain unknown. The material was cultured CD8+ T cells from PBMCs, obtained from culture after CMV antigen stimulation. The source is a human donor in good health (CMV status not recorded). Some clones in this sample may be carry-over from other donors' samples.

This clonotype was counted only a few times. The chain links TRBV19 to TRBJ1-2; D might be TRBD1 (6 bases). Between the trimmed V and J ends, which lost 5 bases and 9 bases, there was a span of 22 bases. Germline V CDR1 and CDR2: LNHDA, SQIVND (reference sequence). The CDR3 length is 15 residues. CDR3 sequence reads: CASSSPGGDSRSYTF. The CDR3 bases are TGTGCCAGTAGTTCTCCCGGGGGCGACAGTCGTAGCTACACCTTC.

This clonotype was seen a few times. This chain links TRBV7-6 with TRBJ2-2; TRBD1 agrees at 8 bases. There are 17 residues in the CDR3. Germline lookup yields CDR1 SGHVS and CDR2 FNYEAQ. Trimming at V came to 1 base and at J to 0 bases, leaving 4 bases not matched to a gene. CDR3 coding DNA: TGTGCCAGCAGCTTAGATGAGGACAGGGCGAACACCGGGGAGCTGTTTTTT. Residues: CASSLDEDRANTGELFF.

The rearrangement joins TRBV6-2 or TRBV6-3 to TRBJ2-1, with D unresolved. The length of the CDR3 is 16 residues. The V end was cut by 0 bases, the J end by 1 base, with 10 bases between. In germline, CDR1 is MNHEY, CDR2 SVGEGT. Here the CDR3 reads CASSYSLAESYNEQFF. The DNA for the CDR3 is TGTGCCAGCAGTTACTCGTTGGCAGAGTCCTACAATGAGCAGTTCTTC.

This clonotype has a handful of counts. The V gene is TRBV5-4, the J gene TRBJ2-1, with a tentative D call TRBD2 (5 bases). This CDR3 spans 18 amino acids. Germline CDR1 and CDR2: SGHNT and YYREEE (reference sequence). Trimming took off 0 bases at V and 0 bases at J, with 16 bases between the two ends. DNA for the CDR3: TGTGCCAGCAGCTTGGGACTACCTCAGCGGAGCTCCTACAATGAGCAGTTCTTC. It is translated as CASSLGLPQRSSYNEQFF. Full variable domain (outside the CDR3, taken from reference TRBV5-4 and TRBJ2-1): ETGVTQSPTHLIKTRGQQVTLRCSSQSGHNTVSWYQQALGQGPQFIFQYYREEENGRGNFPPRFSGLQFPNYSSELNVNALELDDSALYLCASSLGLPQRSSYNEQFFGPGTRLTVL.

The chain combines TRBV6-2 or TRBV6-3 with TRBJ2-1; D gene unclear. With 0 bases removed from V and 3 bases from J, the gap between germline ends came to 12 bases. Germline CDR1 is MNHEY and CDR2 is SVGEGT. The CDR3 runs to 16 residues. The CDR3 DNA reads TGTGCCAGCAGTTACTCAGACAACCCGGGCTACAATGAGCAGTTCTTC. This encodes CASSYSDNPGYNEQFF.

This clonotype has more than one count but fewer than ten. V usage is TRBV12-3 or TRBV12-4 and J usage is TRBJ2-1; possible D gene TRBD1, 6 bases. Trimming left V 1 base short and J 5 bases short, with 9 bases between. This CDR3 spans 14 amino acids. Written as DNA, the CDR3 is TGTGCCAGCAGTTTAGACGACAGGAACAATGAGCAGTTCTTC. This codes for CASSLDDRNNEQFF.

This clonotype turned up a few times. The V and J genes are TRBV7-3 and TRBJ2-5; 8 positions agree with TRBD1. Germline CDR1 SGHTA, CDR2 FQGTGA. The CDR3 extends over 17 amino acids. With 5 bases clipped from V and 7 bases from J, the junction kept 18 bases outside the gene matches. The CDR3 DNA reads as TGTGCCAGCAGCGCCTGCACCCGCAGGGGGCGGTTCTGGACCCAGTACTTC. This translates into CASSACTRRGRFWTQYF.

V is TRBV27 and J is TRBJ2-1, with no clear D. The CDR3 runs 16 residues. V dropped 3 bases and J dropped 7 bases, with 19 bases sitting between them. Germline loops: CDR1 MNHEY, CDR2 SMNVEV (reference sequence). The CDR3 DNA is TGTGCCAGCAGTTTTGTGGCCAGTATGGGGTGGAATGAGCAGTTCTTC. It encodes CASSFVASMGWNEQFF.

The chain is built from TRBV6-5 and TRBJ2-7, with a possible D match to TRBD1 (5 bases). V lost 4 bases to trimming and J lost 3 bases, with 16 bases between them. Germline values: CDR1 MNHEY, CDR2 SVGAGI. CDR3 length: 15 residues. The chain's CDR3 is CASSFTYTGDYEQYV. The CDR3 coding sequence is TGTGCCAGCAGTTTCACCTACACAGGTGACTACGAGCAGTACGTC.

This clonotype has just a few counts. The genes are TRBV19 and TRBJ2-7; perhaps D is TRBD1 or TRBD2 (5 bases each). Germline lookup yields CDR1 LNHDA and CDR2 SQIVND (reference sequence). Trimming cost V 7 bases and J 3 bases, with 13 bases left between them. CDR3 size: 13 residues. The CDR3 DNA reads TGTGCCAGTACCCAGGGAGTAGGCTACGAGCAGTACTTC. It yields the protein CASTQGVGYEQYF. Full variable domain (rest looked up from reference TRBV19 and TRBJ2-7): DGGITQSPKYLFRKEGQNVTLSCEQNLNHDAMYWYRQDPGQGLRLIYYSQIVNDFQKGDIAEGYSVSREKKESFPLTVTSAQKNPTAFYLCASTQGVGYEQYFGPGTRLTVT.

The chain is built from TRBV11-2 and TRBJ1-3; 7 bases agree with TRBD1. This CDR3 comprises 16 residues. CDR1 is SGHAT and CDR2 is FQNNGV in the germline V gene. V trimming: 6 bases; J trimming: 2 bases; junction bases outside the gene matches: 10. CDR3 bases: TGTGCCAGCAGTACCGACAGGGTTTCGGCTGGAAACACCATATATTTT. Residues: CASSTDRVSAGNTIYF.

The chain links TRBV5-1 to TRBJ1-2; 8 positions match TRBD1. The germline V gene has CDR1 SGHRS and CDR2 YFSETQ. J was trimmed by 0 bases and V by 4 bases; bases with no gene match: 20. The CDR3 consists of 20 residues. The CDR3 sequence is CASSPFYFPGQEAPNYGYTF. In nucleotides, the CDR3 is TGCGCCAGCAGCCCGTTCTATTTCCCGGGACAGGAGGCACCTAACTATGGCTACACCTTC.

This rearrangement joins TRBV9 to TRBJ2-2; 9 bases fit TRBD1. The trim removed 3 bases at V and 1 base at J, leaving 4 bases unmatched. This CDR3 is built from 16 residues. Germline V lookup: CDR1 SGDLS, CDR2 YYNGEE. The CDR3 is CASSGRGQGNTGELFF. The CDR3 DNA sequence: TGTGCCAGCAGCGGGAGGGGACAGGGGAACACCGGGGAGCTGTTTTTT.

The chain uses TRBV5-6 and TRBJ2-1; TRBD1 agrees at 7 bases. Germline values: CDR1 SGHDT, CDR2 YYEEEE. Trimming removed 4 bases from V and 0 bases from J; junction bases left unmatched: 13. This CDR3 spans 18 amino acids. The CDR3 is CASSPTGYLSSSYNEQFF. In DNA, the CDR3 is TGTGCCAGCAGCCCGACAGGGTACCTATCGAGCTCCTACAATGAGCAGTTCTTC.

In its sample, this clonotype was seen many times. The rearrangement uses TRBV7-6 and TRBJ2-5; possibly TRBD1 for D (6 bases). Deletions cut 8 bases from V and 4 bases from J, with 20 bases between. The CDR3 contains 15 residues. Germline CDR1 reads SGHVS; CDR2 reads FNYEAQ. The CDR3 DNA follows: TGTGCCAGCGGGAACAGGGACCCACGGCGAGAGACCCAGTACTTC. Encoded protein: CASGNRDPRRETQYF.

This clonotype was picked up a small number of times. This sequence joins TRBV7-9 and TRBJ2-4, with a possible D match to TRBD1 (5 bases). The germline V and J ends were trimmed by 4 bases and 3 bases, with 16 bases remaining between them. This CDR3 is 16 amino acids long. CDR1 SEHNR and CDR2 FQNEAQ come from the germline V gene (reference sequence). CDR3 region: CASSSRQFRVKNIQYF. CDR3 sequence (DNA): TGTGCCAGCAGCTCCCGACAGTTCCGGGTCAAAAACATTCAGTACTTC.